This record concerns one TCR beta chain sequence. Its target is not known. This sample is drawn from a study of CD8+ T cells in alopecia areata. Treatment meaning: oral pan-JAK inhibitor, 5-10 mg twice daily. cDNA prepared by RNA extraction and subsequent reverse transcription served as the template for sequencing. Only in-frame clones appear in the TCRdb table, and some are missing; sequencing was by immunoSEQ multiplex PCR. The data contain fewer than 250,000 clones, around two fifths of them seen just once; the ten biggest clones take up almost 0.5%. With 7 bases removed from V and 0 bases from J, the gap between germline ends came to 15 bases. The germline gives CDR1 GTSNPN, CDR2 SVGIG (reference sequence). CDR3 size: 14 residues. Findings and limits, study-wide: Sequence data from scalp samples additionally include resident alphabeta T cells of normal skin. Tofacitinib did not eliminate many expanded lesional clones from scalp or blood.

This TCR came from a human donor with alopecia areata. Sequenced here: CD4+ T cells sorted from blood, sampled at roughly week 30, from a patient treated with tofacitinib. V is TRBV30 and J is TRBJ1-1; D not certain. Here the CDR3 DNA reads TGTGCCTTTGACCTGAAGGCCATGAACACTGAAGCTTTCTTT. It codes for CAFDLKAMNTEAFF.